This passage covers 9 T cell receptor beta chains from one sample sequenced in a study of blood T cell repertoires in COVID-19. Repertoires were generated with immunoSEQ multiplex PCR, while TCRdb's copy carries only in-frame clones and drops some. The sample has approximately 250,000 clones, 83% seen once. Sequenced sample: peripheral blood. These receptors were taken from a human donor in a cohort sampled during active COVID-19.

The V call is TRBV25-1, the J call TRBJ2-3; D gene ambiguous. The CDR3 covers 15 residues. Germline CDR1 is MGHDK and CDR2 is SYGVNS. V lost 2 bases, J lost 2 bases, and 11 bases lay in between. This chain's CDR3 is CASSETVRTTDTQYF. CDR3 DNA sequence: TGTGCCAGCAGTGAAACAGTCAGAACCACAGATACGCAGTATTTT.

This clone was picked up one time. The J gene is TRBJ2-5, the V gene TRBV10-3; 7 positions match TRBD2. From germline, CDR1 is ENHRY and CDR2 SYGVKD. The length of the CDR3 is 13 residues. The V segment lost 9 bases and the J segment 2 bases; nucleotides outside the gene matches: 6. CDR3 sequence (DNA): TGTGCCATGGCTCTAGCGGCTCAAGAGACCCAGTACTTC. It encodes CAMALAAQETQYF.

This chain links TRBV5-1 with TRBJ2-2, with a weak D call TRBD1 (5 bases). Germline CDR1 SGHRS, CDR2 YFSETQ. The CDR3 extends over 14 amino acids. Between the trimmed V and J ends, which lost 2 bases and 1 base, there was a span of 6 bases. CDR3 protein: CASSLGVNTGELFF. In nucleotides, the CDR3 is TGCGCCAGCAGCTTAGGGGTGAACACCGGGGAGCTGTTTTTT.

About this clone: This sample includes further DNA sequences coding for the same CDR3. The CDR3 coding sequence is TGTGCCAGCAGTCACACAGATACGCAGTATTTT. Encoded protein: CASSHTDTQYF. The genes are TRBV11-2 and TRBJ2-3, with D unresolved. Germline CDR1 reads SGHAT; CDR2 reads FQNNGV. V dropped 6 bases and J dropped 2 bases, with 3 bases sitting between them. The CDR3 has 11 amino acids.

CDR3 bases: TGTGCCAGCAGCTTAGCTCTTCTGCCGGGTTCCGGGGACACCGGGGAGCTGTTTTTT. This sequence encodes CASSLALLPGSGDTGELFF. The chain joins TRBV7-3 to TRBJ2-2; tentative D call: TRBD2 (5 bases). Per germline, CDR1 SGHTA and CDR2 FQGTGA. There are 19 residues in the CDR3. Trimming removed 2 bases from V and 3 bases from J, with 22 bases in between.

The rearrangement joins TRBV5-4 to TRBJ1-2, with no clear D. The V end was cut by 0 bases, the J end by 2 bases, with 5 bases between. The germline V gene has CDR1 SGHNT and CDR2 YYREEE (reference sequence). This CDR3 is built from 13 residues. CDR3 bases: TGTGCCAGCAGCTTGGACAGCAACTATGGCTACACCTTC. Residues: CASSLDSNYGYTF.

This clone was recorded a few times. This chain links TRBV10-2 with TRBJ1-5; maybe TRBD1 (5 bases). The germline V gene encodes CDR1 WSHSY and CDR2 SAAADI. Trimming removed 5 bases from V and 1 base from J, with 9 bases in between. The CDR3 consists of 14 residues. The CDR3 is CASSWAGSNQPQHF. As DNA, the CDR3 is TGCGCCAGCAGTTGGGCAGGGAGCAATCAGCCCCAGCATTTT.

The chain couples TRBV19 to TRBJ1-5; TRBD1 matches at 9 bases. This CDR3 contains 16 residues. Germline V gives CDR1 LNHDA, CDR2 SQIVND (reference sequence). Trimming cost V 5 bases and J 7 bases; bases outside gene matches: 12. CDR3 sequence: CASSSQGQGFEQPQHF. The CDR3, as DNA: TGTGCCAGTAGTTCCCAGGGACAGGGATTCGAACAGCCCCAGCATTTT.

Details on this clone: The same CDR3 arises from other DNA sequences in this sample as well. This rearrangement joins TRBV2 to TRBJ1-2, with a tentative D call TRBD1 (5 bases). The germline V gene has CDR1 SNHLY and CDR2 FYNNEI. The CDR3 extends over 13 amino acids. Trimming took off 6 bases at V and 0 bases at J, with 8 bases between the two ends. The CDR3 sequence is CASRGDSNYGYTF. In nucleotides, the CDR3 is TGTGCCAGCAGGGGGGACTCTAACTATGGCTACACCTTC.